Listed below are T cell receptor beta chains from one sample, sequenced in a study of control samples from healthy donors and cancer patients. Method: immunoSEQ multiplex PCR; TCRdb's copy keeps in-frame clones and lacks some. In the table there are roughly 450,000 clones, 90% of which are singletons. Sequencing was performed on PBMCs. These receptor sequences come from a man aged 40-55 years with head and neck cancer. CDR3s include the opening cysteine and the closing phenylalanine or tryptophan. D genes are given only for firm matches. Clone size is stated in some rows and not others, as once, few, many or a class when expanded.

J gene	clone size	V gene	D gene	CDR3 protein	CDR3 DNA
TRBJ1-4	NA	TRBV9	NA	CASSSSGRSTNEKLFF	TGTGCCAGCAGCTCCTCGGGACGATCAACTAATGAAAAACTGTTTTTT
TRBJ1-6	few	TRBV5-4	NA	CASSPQGQIYNSPLHF	TGTGCCAGCAGCCCCCAGGGGCAAATCTATAATTCACCCCTCCACTTT
TRBJ2-7	NA	TRBV28	TRBD1	CASTQGRGLTYEQYF	TGTGCCAGCACCCAAGGCAGGGGGCTTACCTACGAGCAGTACTTC
TRBJ2-2	few	TRBV7-6	NA	CASSLQPGRPKGELFF	TGTGCCAGCAGTTTACAACCGGGACGGCCTAAGGGGGAGCTGTTTTTT
TRBJ2-1	NA	TRBV27	TRBD1	CASSPDRAYNEQFF	TGTGCCAGCAGCCCGGACAGGGCCTACAATGAGCAGTTCTTC
TRBJ2-3	NA	TRBV6-1	NA	CASSELTGSSTDTQYF	TGTGCCAGCAGTGAACTCACAGGGTCGAGCACAGATACGCAGTATTTT
TRBJ1-5	NA	TRBV28	NA	CASSFDSQWPRNQPQHF	TGTGCCAGCAGTTTTGACAGTCAATGGCCGCGCAATCAGCCCCAGCATTTT
TRBJ1-5	few	TRBV6-1	NA	CASSEIGGPRVNQPQHF	TGTGCCAGCAGTGAAATAGGCGGGCCTCGGGTCAATCAGCCCCAGCATTTT
TRBJ1-6	once	TRBV3-1/TRBV3-2	NA	CASSQVRYSYNSPLHF	TGTGCCAGCAGCCAAGTTAGGTACTCCTATAATTCACCCCTCCACTTT
TRBJ2-5	NA	TRBV28	TRBD2	CASRSGLALWVGQETQYF	TGTGCCAGCAGATCGGGACTAGCGCTCTGGGTGGGCCAAGAGACCCAGTACTTC
TRBJ2-1	NA	TRBV7-3	TRBD1	CASSLGTVRNSYNEQFF	TGTGCCAGCAGCTTGGGGACAGTACGCAACTCCTACAATGAGCAGTTCTTC
TRBJ1-4	NA	TRBV28	TRBD1	CASSDTGGRREKLFF	TGTGCCAGCAGCGATACAGGGGGCCGACGGGAAAAACTGTTTTTT
TRBJ2-5	NA	TRBV28	NA	CASSLETQYF	TGTGCCAGCAGTTTAGAGACCCAGTACTTC
TRBJ2-7	NA	TRBV7-2	NA	CASSLAATGPSYEQYF	TGTGCCAGCAGCTTAGCGGCGACAGGTCCGTCCTACGAGCAGTACTTC
TRBJ2-7	once	TRBV7-9	TRBD1	CASSSSGDRVEQYF	TGTGCCAGCAGCTCTAGTGGGGACAGGGTCGAGCAGTACTTC